These T cell receptor beta chains were read from a single sample in a study of CD8 T cells in Susac syndrome. MiXCR, run by TCRdb on the immunoSEQ multiplex PCR reads, gives a single entry per CDR3 protein. The sample carries approximately 170,000 distinct CDR3 sequences, around 94% recorded once. The sample taken for sequencing was CD4+ T cells from PBMCs. Receptors were obtained from a human donor with multiple sclerosis. The conserved cysteine and the conserved F or W are not part of the CDR3 here.

TRBJ1-1 TRBV20-1 SARDGRRATEAF
TRBJ2-7 TRBV20-1 SARGSREGPHEQY
TRBJ1-1 TRBV28 ASSLGLSNTEAF
TRBJ1-2 TRBV4-1 ASSQENLLYGYT
TRBJ2-5 TRBV2 ASTTGTGRETQY
TRBJ1-5 TRBV28 ASSWGGGSNQPQH
TRBJ1-1 TRBV11-1 ASSREGEAF
TRBJ2-7 TRBV4-1 ASSQGGQGYEQY
TRBJ1-2 TRBV5-6 ASRPLSGTDGYT
TRBJ1-2 TRBV6-2/TRBV6-3 ASSGTFSGYGYT
TRBJ2-7 TRBV6-5 ASSYSAGLSYEQY
TRBJ2-1 TRBV6-6 ASSMGYSEQF
TRBJ1-1 TRBV18 ASSPTRGDTEAF
TRBJ2-2 TRBV14 ASSQVLLGQVPGELF
TRBJ1-2 TRBV7-2 ASSLARGSGSGYT
TRBJ1-4 TRBV3-1 ASSRRGEKLF
TRBJ1-1 TRBV24-1 ATQQGLNTEAF
TRBJ2-2 TRBV4-1 ASSHLGTGVITGELF
TRBJ2-1 TRBV5-1 ASSLAGAPDEQF
TRBJ2-5 TRBV29-1 SGRVETQY
TRBJ2-1 TRBV27 ASTALAGGPYEQF
TRBJ2-6 TRBV27 ASSYRSSGANVLT
TRBJ1-1 TRBV12-2 ASRFFRSETEAF
TRBJ2-2 TRBV15 ATSPIPGRGSGELF
TRBJ2-5 TRBV7-7 ASSLGTGGQETQY
TRBJ2-7 TRBV4-2 ASSQEGLAGRYEQY
TRBJ2-3 TRBV4-3 ASSQDRVINTDTQY
TRBJ2-7 TRBV6-1 ASSDYNSYEQY
TRBJ2-2 TRBV9 ASSSLATTGELF